This T cell receptor beta chain derives from a study of blood T cell repertoires in COVID-19. Using immunoSEQ multiplex PCR, the repertoire was profiled, and TCRdb retains in-frame clones only, with some absent. The sample shows tens of thousands of clones, 80% to 90% of them seen only once. Germline CDR1 and CDR2: ENHRY and SYGVKD. V shed 10 bases and J 0 bases; nucleotides not matched to a gene: 15. The CDR3 covers 17 residues. The sequenced sample was peripheral blood. The chain links TRBV10-3 to TRBJ2-3, with 8 bases lining up with TRBD2. This receptor was identified in a man in his forties with acute or convalescent COVID-19. This chain's CDR3 is CATKGNAGGLSTDTQYF. The DNA of the CDR3 is TGTGCCACAAAAGGCAATGCGGGGGGCCTGAGCACAGATACGCAGTATTTT.